This T cell receptor beta chain was found in a study of T cells in localized non-small cell lung cancer. The study's findings and limits: Out of the top 100 tumor clones, a median approximately 57 were seen in adjacent lung. Tumor samples were not multi-region, leaving intratumor heterogeneity unexcluded. A denser population of T cells in blood accompanied longer overall survival. Among the tissues sampled, uninvolved adjacent lung had the highest T cell clonality, above tumor.

Concerning this clone: Its specificity is not known.

Profiled with immunoSEQ multiplex PCR; TCRdb holds only in-frame clones, not every one. The sample shows about 59,000 clones, roughly 90% of them seen only once. Germline V gene sequence: CDR1 MDHEN, CDR2 SYDVKM. This CDR3 contains 16 residues. With V trimmed by 7 bases and J by 0 bases, 6 bases remained unmatched. The chain joins TRBV28 to TRBJ2-1, with 10 nucleotides matching TRBD2. The specimen comprised peripheral blood, sampled before any cancer treatment. This TCR was recovered from a woman between 35 and 70 years old with stage I lung adenocarcinoma. The CDR3 here is CASTETSGRSYNEQFF. CDR3 bases: TGTGCCAGCACTGAGACTAGCGGGCGCTCCTACAATGAGCAGTTCTTC.